Included here is one T cell receptor beta chain sequence, with context. Its antigen remains undetermined. No base quality information exists; no much larger clone differs at one position. The CDR3 covers 13 residues, taking in both the cysteine and the phenylalanine. Only CDR3 DNA remains: 39 bases, in frame from the first base. The germline V gene (reference sequence) supplies CDR1 LNHNV and CDR2 YYDKDF. The trim is 1 base for V and 5 bases for J, with a gap of 6 bases between the germline ends. Library construction relied on RT-PCR. Sequencing relied on an Illumina HiSeq 2500. The raw public data were reprocessed by TCRdb itself: fastp quality trimming at Q25, MiXCR clonotype calling, in-frame beta chains only. Merged by CDR3 protein, the rows form single entries marked with the most common genes and DNA. The sample table lists 500,000 or so distinct CDR3 sequences, roughly 9.8% of them with a count of one. The top ten hold approximately 12% of the sample.

This entry belongs to a study of response to subunit inactivated influenza vaccine (dated by TCRdb to between 2018 and 2020). Turning to the overall study: To follow how T cells responded to a trivalent subunit inactivated influenza vaccine, the researchers relied on deep quantitative profiling of the T cell receptor repertoire.

The study at large found these results: According to the authors, only a limited number of new T cells may be recruited by each seasonal influenza vaccination.

The time point label for this specimen denotes: approximately 45 days after influenza vaccine administration. Sample: PBMCs from blood, taken more than 35 days after vaccination. This receptor was taken from a man between 45 and 60 years old who received an inactivated influenza vaccine. Donor details come from another sample of the same person, matched by shared clones. The chain joins TRBV15 to TRBJ2-4; the D gene remains uncertain. The CDR3 has the sequence CATSRGGENIQYF. The DNA reads as follows: TGTGCCACCAGCAGAGGTGGGGAAAACATTCAGTACTTC.